This T cell receptor (beta chain) emerged from a study of cytomegalovirus exposure and HLA in healthy donors. The V gene end was trimmed by 0 bases and the J gene end by 4 bases; junction bases not matched to a gene: 4. The germline V gene has CDR1 SGHRS and CDR2 YFSETQ. This CDR3 region has 14 residues. A remark on this clone: Its antigen is as yet unknown.

Study-level points and caveats: Across all donors, roughly uniform sequencing depth was an assumption of the presence/absence analyses. Rare TCR sequences dominated, though some public TCRs recurred in many donors.

Amplification used 60 Vbeta primers and 13 Jbeta primers. The data were produced by immunoSEQ multiplex PCR, yet TCRdb's version contains in-frame clones alone and is incomplete. The sample lists about 140,000 clones, about four fifths occurring once. Every donor was a healthy person donating bone marrow. The V gene is TRBV5-1, the J gene TRBJ2-7, with 7 bases lining up with TRBD1. Material: PBMCs. The receptor comes from a man aged 30-40 years in good health and CMV-seronegative. The CDR3 region has the DNA TGCGCCAGCAGCTTGGGGCAGGGGGATTACGAGCAGTACTTC. Protein product: CASSLGQGDYEQYF.